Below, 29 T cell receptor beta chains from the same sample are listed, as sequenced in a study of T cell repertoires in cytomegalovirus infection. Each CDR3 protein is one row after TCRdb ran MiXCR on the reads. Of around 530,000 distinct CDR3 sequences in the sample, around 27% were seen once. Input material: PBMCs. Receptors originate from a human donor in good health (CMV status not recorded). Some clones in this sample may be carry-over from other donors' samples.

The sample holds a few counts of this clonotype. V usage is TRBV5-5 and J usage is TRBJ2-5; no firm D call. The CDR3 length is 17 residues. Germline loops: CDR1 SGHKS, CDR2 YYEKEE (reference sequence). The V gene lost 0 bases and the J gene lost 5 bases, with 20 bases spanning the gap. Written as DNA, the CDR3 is TGTGCCAGCAGCTTGGAGGTAGGGTCCGACTCTGTCGAGACCCAGTACTTC. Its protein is CASSLEVGSDSVETQYF. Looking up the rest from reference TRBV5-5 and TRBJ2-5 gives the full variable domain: DAGVTQSPTHLIKTRGQQVTLRCSPISGHKSVSWYQQVLGQGPQFIFQYYEKEERGRGNFPDRFSARQFPNYSSELNVNALLLGDSALYLCASSLEVGSDSVETQYFGPGTRLLVL.

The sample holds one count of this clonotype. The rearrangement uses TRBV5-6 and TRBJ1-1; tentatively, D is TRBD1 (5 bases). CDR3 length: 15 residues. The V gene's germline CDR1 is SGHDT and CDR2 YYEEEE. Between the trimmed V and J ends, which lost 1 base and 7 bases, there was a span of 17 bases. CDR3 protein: CASSLMAGAPGEAFF. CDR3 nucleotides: TGTGCCAGCAGCTTGATGGCCGGGGCGCCGGGTGAAGCTTTCTTT.

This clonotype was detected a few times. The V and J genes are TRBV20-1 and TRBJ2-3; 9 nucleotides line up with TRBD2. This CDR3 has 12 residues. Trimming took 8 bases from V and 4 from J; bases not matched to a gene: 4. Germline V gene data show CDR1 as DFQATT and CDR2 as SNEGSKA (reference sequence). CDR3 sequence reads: CSPGGGADTQYF. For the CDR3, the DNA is TGCAGTCCCGGCGGGGGGGCAGATACGCAGTATTTT.

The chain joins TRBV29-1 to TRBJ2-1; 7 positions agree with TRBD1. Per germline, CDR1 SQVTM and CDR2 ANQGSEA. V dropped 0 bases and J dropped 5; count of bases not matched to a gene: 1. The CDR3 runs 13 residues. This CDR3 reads CSVEDDRDNEQFF. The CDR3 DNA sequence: TGCAGCGTTGAAGACGACAGGGACAATGAGCAGTTCTTC.

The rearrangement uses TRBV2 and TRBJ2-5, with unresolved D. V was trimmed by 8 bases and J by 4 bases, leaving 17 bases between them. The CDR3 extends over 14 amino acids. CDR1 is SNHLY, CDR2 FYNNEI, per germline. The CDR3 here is CASELTSVGETQYF. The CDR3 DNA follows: TGTGCCAGCGAATTGACGAGTGTGGGAGAGACCCAGTACTTC.

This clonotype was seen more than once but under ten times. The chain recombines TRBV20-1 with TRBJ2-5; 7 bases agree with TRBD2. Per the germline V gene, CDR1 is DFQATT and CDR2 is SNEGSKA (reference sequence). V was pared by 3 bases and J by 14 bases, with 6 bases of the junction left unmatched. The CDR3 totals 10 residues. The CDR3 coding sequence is TGCAGTGCTAGCAAACGGGAGGTCTACTTC. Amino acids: CSASKREVYF.

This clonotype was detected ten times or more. The CDR3 here is CASRPRGRYYGYTF. CDR3 bases: TGTGCCAGCAGACCTAGGGGACGCTACTATGGCTACACCTTC. This chain connects TRBV12-3 or TRBV12-4 to TRBJ1-2, with D possibly matching TRBD1 (5 bases). This CDR3 is 14 amino acids long. V shed 6 bases and J shed 3 bases, with 14 bases lying between them.

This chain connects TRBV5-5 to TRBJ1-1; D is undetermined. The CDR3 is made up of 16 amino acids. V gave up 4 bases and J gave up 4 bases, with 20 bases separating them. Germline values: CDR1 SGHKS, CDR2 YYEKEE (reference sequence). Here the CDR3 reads CASSPKGRVDGTEAFF. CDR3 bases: TGTGCCAGCAGCCCGAAGGGAAGAGTGGACGGCACTGAAGCTTTCTTT.

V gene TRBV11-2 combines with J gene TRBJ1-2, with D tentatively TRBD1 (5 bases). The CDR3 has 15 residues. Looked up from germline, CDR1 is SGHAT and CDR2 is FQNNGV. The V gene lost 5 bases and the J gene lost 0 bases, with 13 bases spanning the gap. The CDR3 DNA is TGTGCCAGCAGCCCGAGGGGCCTTGCTAACTATGGCTACACCTTC. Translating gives CASSPRGLANYGYTF.

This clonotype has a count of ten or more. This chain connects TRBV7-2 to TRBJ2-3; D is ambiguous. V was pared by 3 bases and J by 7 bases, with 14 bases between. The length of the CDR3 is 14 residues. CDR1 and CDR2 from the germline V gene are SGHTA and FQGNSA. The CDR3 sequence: CASSFDRTVNTQYF. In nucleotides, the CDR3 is TGTGCCAGCAGCTTCGATAGGACGGTTAATACGCAGTATTTT.

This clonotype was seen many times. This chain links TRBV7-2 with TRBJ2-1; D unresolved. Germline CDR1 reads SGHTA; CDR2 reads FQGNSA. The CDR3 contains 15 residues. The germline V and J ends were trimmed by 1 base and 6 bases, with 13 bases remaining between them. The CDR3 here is CASSLGVAVGNEQFF. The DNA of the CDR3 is TGTGCCAGCAGCTTAGGGGTGGCGGTCGGCAATGAGCAGTTCTTC.

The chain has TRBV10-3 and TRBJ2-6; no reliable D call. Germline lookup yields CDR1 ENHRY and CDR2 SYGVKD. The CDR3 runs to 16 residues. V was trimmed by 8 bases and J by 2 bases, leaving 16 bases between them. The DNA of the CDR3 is TGTGCCATCCAGACATGGGAAGGTACTGGGGCCAACGTCCTGACTTTC. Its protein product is CAIQTWEGTGANVLTF.

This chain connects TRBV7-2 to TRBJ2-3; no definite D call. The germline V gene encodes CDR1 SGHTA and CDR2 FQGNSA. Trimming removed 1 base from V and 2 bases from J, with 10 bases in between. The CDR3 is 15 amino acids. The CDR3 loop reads CASSLVGFTTDTQYF. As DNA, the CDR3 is TGTGCCAGCAGCTTAGTGGGGTTTACCACAGATACGCAGTATTTT.

The CDR3 spells CASSLGSGANEQFF. CDR3 nucleotide sequence: TGTGCCAGCAGTTTAGGCTCGGGGGCGAATGAGCAGTTCTTC. This sequence joins TRBV27 and TRBJ2-1; D may correspond to TRBD1 or TRBD2 (6 bases each). V was shortened by 2 bases and J by 7 bases, with 12 bases between the two germline ends. The CDR3 extends over 14 amino acids. The germline V gene has CDR1 MNHEY and CDR2 SMNVEV (reference sequence).

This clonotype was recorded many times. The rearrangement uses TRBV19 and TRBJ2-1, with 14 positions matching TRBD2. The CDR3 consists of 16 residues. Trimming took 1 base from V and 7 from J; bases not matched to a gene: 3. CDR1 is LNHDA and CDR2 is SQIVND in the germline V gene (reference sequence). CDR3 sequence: CASSIATSGRVNEQFF. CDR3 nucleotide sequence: TGTGCCAGTAGTATAGCGACTAGCGGGAGGGTGAATGAGCAGTTCTTC.

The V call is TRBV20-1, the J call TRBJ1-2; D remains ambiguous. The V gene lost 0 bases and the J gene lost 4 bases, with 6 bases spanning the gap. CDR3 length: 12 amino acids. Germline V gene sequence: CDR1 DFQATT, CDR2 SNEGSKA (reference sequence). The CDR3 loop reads CSARDSIYGYTF. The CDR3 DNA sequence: TGCAGTGCTAGAGACAGTATCTATGGCTACACCTTC.

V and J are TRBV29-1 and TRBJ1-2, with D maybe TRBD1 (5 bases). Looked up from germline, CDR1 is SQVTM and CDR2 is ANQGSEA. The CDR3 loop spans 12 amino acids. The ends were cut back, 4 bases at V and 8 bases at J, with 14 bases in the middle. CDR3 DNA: TGCAGCGTTGGGCATAGAGGGGAAGGCTACACCTTC. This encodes CSVGHRGEGYTF.

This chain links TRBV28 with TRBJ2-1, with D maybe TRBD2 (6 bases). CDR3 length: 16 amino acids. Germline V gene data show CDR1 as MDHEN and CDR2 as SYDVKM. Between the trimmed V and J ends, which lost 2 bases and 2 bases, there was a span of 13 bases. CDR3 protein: CASSLTDYTPYNEQFF. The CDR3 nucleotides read TGTGCCAGCAGTTTAACGGACTACACCCCCTACAATGAGCAGTTCTTC.

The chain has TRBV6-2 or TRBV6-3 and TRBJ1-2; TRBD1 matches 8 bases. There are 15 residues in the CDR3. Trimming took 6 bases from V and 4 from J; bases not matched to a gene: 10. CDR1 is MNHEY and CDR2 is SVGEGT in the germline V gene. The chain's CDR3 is CASRPNDRGRYGYTF. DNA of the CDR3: TGTGCCAGCAGACCTAACGACAGGGGACGCTATGGCTACACCTTC.

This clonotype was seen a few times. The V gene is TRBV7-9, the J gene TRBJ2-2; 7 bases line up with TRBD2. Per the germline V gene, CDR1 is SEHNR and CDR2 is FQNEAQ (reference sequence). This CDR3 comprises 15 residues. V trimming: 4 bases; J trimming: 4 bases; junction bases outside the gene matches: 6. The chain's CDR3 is CASSSSGASTGELFF. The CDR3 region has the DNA TGTGCCAGCAGCTCTAGCGGAGCTTCCACCGGGGAGCTGTTTTTT.

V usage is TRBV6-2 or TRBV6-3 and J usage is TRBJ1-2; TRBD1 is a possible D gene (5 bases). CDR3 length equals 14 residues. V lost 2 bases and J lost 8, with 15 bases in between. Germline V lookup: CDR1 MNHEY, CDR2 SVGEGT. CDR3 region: CASSYIDGGRGYTF. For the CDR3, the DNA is TGTGCCAGCAGTTACATCGACGGGGGTCGCGGCTACACCTTC.

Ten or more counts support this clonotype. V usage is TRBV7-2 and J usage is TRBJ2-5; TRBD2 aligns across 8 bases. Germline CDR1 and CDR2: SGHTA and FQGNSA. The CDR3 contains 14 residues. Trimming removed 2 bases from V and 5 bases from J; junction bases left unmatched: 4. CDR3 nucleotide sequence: TGTGCCAGCAGCTTAAGTAGCGGGACGGAGACCCAGTACTTC. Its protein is CASSLSSGTETQYF.

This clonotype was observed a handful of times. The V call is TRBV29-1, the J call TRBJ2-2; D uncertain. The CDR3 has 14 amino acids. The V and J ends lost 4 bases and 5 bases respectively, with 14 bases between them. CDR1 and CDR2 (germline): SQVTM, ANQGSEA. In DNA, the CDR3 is TGCAGCGTTGTGGTAGGAGTAAGGACCGGGGAGCTGTTTTTT. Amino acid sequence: CSVVVGVRTGELFF.

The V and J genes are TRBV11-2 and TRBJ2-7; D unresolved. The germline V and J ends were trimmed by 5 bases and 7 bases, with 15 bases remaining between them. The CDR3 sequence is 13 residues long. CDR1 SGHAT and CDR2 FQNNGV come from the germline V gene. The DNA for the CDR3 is TGTGCCAGCAGCCGCTCGTCCGTATGGGAGCAGTACGTC. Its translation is CASSRSSVWEQYV.

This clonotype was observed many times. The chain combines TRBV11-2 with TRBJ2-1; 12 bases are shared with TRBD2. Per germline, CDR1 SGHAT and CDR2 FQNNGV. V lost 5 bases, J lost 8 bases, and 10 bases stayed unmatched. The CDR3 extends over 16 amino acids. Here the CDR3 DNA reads TGTGCCAGCAGCCCGTTGACTAGCGGGAGTGGCTATGAGCAGTTCTTC. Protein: CASSPLTSGSGYEQFF.

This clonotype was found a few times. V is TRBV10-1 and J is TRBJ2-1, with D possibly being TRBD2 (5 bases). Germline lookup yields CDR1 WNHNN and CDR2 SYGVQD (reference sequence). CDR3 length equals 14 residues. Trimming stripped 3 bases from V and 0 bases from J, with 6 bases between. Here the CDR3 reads CASSDTSSYNEQFF. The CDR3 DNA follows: TGCGCCAGCAGTGATACTAGCTCCTACAATGAGCAGTTCTTC.

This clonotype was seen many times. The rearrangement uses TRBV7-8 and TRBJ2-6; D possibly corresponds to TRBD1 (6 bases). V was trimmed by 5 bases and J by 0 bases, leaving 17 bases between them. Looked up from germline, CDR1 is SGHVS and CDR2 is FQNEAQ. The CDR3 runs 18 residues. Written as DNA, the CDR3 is TGTGCCAGCAGCCCCCAGACAGGCGGTAGCTCTGGGGCCAACGTCCTGACTTTC. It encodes CASSPQTGGSSGANVLTF.

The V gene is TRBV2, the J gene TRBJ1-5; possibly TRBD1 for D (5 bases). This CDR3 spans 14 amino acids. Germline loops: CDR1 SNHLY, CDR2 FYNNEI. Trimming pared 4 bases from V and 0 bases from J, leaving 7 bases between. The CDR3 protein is CASSAGLSNQPQHF. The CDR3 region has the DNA TGTGCCAGCAGTGCGGGACTTAGCAATCAGCCCCAGCATTTT.

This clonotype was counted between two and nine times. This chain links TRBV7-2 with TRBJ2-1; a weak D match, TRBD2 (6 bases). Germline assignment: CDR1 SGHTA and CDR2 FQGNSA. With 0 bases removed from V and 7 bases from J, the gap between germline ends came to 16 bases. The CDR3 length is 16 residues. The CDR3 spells CASSLAGGTSWNEQFF. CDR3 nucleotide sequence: TGTGCCAGCAGCTTAGCTGGCGGGACCTCCTGGAATGAGCAGTTCTTC.